This is a list of T cell receptor beta chains from one sample in a study of T cells in Graves' hyperthyroidism and ophthalmopathy. MiXCR, applied by TCRdb to the multiplex PCR reads, yields one record per CDR3 protein. This sample has about 710,000 distinct CDR3 sequences; roughly 17% occur once, and the top ten carry 8.4%. The sample consisted of blood. The receptor set was obtained from a man between 18 and 35 years old with Graves' hyperthyroidism. Both conserved end residues are part of each CDR3. The order of the fields is J gene, CDR3 length, V gene, D gene, clone size, CDR3 protein, CDR3 DNA. D genes are given only for firm matches. Only part of the rows carry a size: once, few, many, or a class if the clone is expanded.

J gene: TRBJ2-1; CDR3 length: 15; V gene: TRBV7-9; D gene: -; clone size: many; CDR3 protein: CASRSRVRSYNEQFF; CDR3 DNA: TGTGCCAGCAGATCCAGGGTAAGGTCCTACAATGAGCAGTTCTTC
J gene: TRBJ2-3; CDR3 length: 14; V gene: TRBV6-5; D gene: TRBD1; clone size: few; CDR3 protein: CASSYLGQGDTQYF; CDR3 DNA: TGTGCCAGCAGTTACTTGGGACAGGGGGATACGCAGTATTTT
J gene: TRBJ2-5; CDR3 length: 16; V gene: TRBV29-1; D gene: TRBD2; clone size: few; CDR3 protein: CSVGTWGGTGGETQYF; CDR3 DNA: TGCAGCGTTGGAACATGGGGCGGGACCGGGGGGGAGACCCAGTACTTC
J gene: TRBJ2-1; CDR3 length: 15; V gene: TRBV24-1; D gene: -; clone size: few; CDR3 protein: CATSDPSANYNEQFF; CDR3 DNA: TGTGCCACCAGTGACCCTAGCGCCAACTACAATGAGCAGTTCTTC
J gene: TRBJ2-2; CDR3 length: 13; V gene: TRBV2; D gene: -; clone size: few; CDR3 protein: CASSESTGGELFF; CDR3 DNA: TGTGCCAGCAGTGAATCGACCGGCGGGGAGCTGTTTTTT
J gene: TRBJ2-1; CDR3 length: 12; V gene: TRBV7-9; D gene: -; clone size: -; CDR3 protein: CASTLGSNEQFF; CDR3 DNA: TGTGCCAGCACCCTGGGGTCCAATGAGCAGTTCTTC
J gene: TRBJ2-5; CDR3 length: 14; V gene: TRBV20-1; D gene: -; clone size: many; CDR3 protein: CSAPTRRGQETQYF; CDR3 DNA: TGCAGTGCTCCGACCAGACGGGGCCAAGAGACCCAGTACTTC
J gene: TRBJ2-7; CDR3 length: 16; V gene: TRBV27; D gene: TRBD2; clone size: -; CDR3 protein: CASRLSPGGAHYEQYF; CDR3 DNA: TGTGCCAGCAGGTTAAGCCCGGGGGGGGCGCACTACGAGCAGTACTTC
J gene: TRBJ1-2; CDR3 length: 15; V gene: TRBV28; D gene: TRBD1; clone size: -; CDR3 protein: CASSFTSGGRNGYTF; CDR3 DNA: TGTGCCAGCAGTTTTACGTCAGGGGGCAGAAATGGCTACACCTTC
J gene: TRBJ2-5; CDR3 length: 13; V gene: TRBV6-6; D gene: -; clone size: many; CDR3 protein: CASSYGEQETQYF; CDR3 DNA: TGTGCCAGCAGTTACGGGGAACAAGAGACCCAGTACTTC
J gene: TRBJ2-5; CDR3 length: 15; V gene: TRBV6-2/TRBV6-3; D gene: TRBD2; clone size: few; CDR3 protein: CASSYPTSGIETQYF; CDR3 DNA: TGTGCCAGCAGTTACCCGACTAGCGGGATTGAGACCCAGTACTTC
J gene: TRBJ2-5; CDR3 length: 14; V gene: TRBV3-1; D gene: -; clone size: many; CDR3 protein: CASSPGTLRRTQYF; CDR3 DNA: TGTGCCAGCAGTCCCGGGACTCTCAGGAGGACCCAGTACTTC
J gene: TRBJ2-7; CDR3 length: 15; V gene: TRBV2; D gene: TRBD2; clone size: many; CDR3 protein: CASSGTSGATYEQYF; CDR3 DNA: TGTGCCAGCAGTGGAACTAGCGGGGCTACCTACGAGCAGTACTTC
J gene: TRBJ2-7; CDR3 length: 12; V gene: TRBV7-2; D gene: -; clone size: many; CDR3 protein: CASSERRSEQYF; CDR3 DNA: TGTGCCAGCAGTGAGCGGAGGAGCGAGCAGTACTTC